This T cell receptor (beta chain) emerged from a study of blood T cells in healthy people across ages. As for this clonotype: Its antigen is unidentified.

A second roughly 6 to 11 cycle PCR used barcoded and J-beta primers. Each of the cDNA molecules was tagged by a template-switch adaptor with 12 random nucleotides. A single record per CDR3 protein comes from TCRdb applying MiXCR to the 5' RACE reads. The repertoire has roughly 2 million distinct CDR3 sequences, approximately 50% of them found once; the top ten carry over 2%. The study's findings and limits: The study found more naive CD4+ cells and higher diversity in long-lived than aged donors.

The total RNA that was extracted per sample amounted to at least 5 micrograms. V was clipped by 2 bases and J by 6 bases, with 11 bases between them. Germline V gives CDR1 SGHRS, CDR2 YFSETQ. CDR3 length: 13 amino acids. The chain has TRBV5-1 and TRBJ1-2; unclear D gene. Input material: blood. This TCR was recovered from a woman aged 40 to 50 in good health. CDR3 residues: CASSFEGIDGYTF. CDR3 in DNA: TGCGCCAGCAGCTTCGAGGGTATTGATGGCTACACCTTC.